This TCR beta chain was recovered during a study of cytomegalovirus exposure and HLA in healthy donors. The study ran its PCR with 60 Vbeta and 13 Jbeta primers. The table came from immunoSEQ multiplex PCR; TCRdb's copy has only in-frame clones and leaves some out. In the table there are around 180,000 clones, approximately 71% of which are singletons. Deletions cut 7 bases from V and 2 bases from J, with 8 bases between. The CDR3 consists of 12 residues. CDR1 is SEHNR, CDR2 FQNEAQ, per germline (reference sequence). The sequence was collected from a girl aged 10 to 17 in good health and CMV-seronegative. The material sequenced was PBMCs. The J gene is TRBJ1-2, the V gene TRBV7-9; no definite D call. The CDR3 DNA reads TGTGCCAGCATGAGCCCGAACTATGGCTACACCTTC. Protein product: CASMSPNYGYTF.